This is a list of T cell receptor beta chains from one sample in a study of molecular identifiers for immune sequencing clone quantification. TCRdb re-analysed the PCR reads in MiXCR, keeping a single row per CDR3 protein. The sample has around 480,000 distinct CDR3 sequences; around 23% are singletons. Material: naive CD8+ T cells from blood, with Jurkat cell RNA spiked in. Every receptor here comes from a human donor in good health. Some libraries in this study had Jurkat cell RNA spiked in. CDR3s include the opening cysteine and the closing phenylalanine or tryptophan. Fields, in order: J gene, clone size, D gene, V gene, CDR3 DNA, CDR3 protein. A D gene is named only where the DNA matches it firmly. Not all rows give a size; the values are once, few, many and, for expanded clones, a class.

TRBJ1-1,few,NA,TRBV4-1,TGCGCCAGCAGCCAACTAGGGGAAGGAACTGAAGCTTTCTTT,CASSQLGEGTEAFF
TRBJ1-4,NA,TRBD1,TRBV4-1,TGCGCCAGCAGGGGACAGGCTCTTAATGAAAAACTGCTTTTT,CASRGQALNEKLLF
TRBJ2-3,NA,NA,TRBV24-1,TGTGCCACCAGTGATTTGATGGCAGGCACAGATACGCAGTATTTT,CATSDLMAGTDTQYF
TRBJ1-5,few,TRBD1,TRBV4-1,TGCGCCAGCAGCCAAGAGGGACAGATAAATAGCAATCAGCCCCAGCATTTT,CASSQEGQINSNQPQHF
TRBJ2-7,NA,TRBD1,TRBV28,TGTGCCAGCAGTTTACGAACAGGGGTAGGCTACGAGCAGTACTTC,CASSLRTGVGYEQYF
TRBJ1-1,NA,NA,TRBV30,TGTGCCCAACTCTTGACATCACGCGCTGAAGCTTTCTTT,CAQLLTSRAEAFF
TRBJ2-3,NA,NA,TRBV15,TGTGCCACCAGCAGAGATTGGACAGATACGCAGTATTTT,CATSRDWTDTQYF
TRBJ2-7,once,NA,TRBV2,TGTGCCAGCATACAGGGCCCCTACGAGCAGTACTTC,CASIQGPYEQYF
TRBJ1-2,many,TRBD1,TRBV5-1,TGCGCCAGCAGCTTGTTATCTAGCCAATACAGGGGGCTTTCTGGCTACACCTTC,CASSLLSSQYRGLSGYTF
TRBJ2-5,many,TRBD2,TRBV7-9,TGTGCCAGCAGCCCGACTAGCGGGAGACAAGAGACCCAGTACTTC,CASSPTSGRQETQYF
TRBJ2-7,few,NA,TRBV5-6,TGTGCCAGCAGCTTATGGGGGACTTCCTACGAGCAGTACTTC,CASSLWGTSYEQYF
TRBJ2-7,NA,TRBD1,TRBV10-3,TGTGCCATCAGTGAGCCGATCCAGGGGGCCTCCTACGAGCAGTACTTC,CAISEPIQGASYEQYF
TRBJ2-1,NA,NA,TRBV20-1,TGCAGTGCTAGAGATCATCAGGTCACTTCCTACAATGAGCAGTTCTTC,CSARDHQVTSYNEQFF
TRBJ2-3,NA,NA,TRBV12-3/TRBV12-4,TGTGCCAGCAGCCCACTTGGGATTTCAGATACGCAGTATTTT,CASSPLGISDTQYF
TRBJ2-7,few,TRBD2,TRBV3-1,TGTGCCAGCAGCCAAGATCTGCGGGGGATAGAGCAGTACTTC,CASSQDLRGIEQYF
TRBJ2-3,many,NA,TRBV7-6,TGTGCCAGCAGCTCAGAGGGGTTACATACGCAGTATTTT,CASSSEGLHTQYF
TRBJ2-7,few,NA,TRBV29-1,TGCAGCGTTTGGGACGAAACCTACGAGCAGTACTTC,CSVWDETYEQYF
TRBJ1-1,few,NA,TRBV13,TGTGCCAGCAGCCCCTCTCGGGGCACTGAAGCTTTCTTT,CASSPSRGTEAFF
TRBJ2-7,once,TRBD2,TRBV29-1,TGCAGCGTTGGGCGGGAGAATCGCTACGAGCAGTACTTC,CSVGRENRYEQYF
TRBJ2-2,few,NA,TRBV24-1,TGTGCCACCAGTGATCAGCTAGCGCTTGACACCGGGGAGCTGTTTTTT,CATSDQLALDTGELFF
TRBJ2-5,NA,NA,TRBV27,TGTGCCAGCAGTCCTGCAGGGACCCAAGAGACCCAGTACTTC,CASSPAGTQETQYF
TRBJ2-1,many,NA,TRBV7-8,TGTGCCAGCAGCCCGAGCCGGAACCCATACAATGAGCAGTTCTTC,CASSPSRNPYNEQFF
TRBJ2-7,many,NA,TRBV6-5,TGTGCCAGCAGTTTCGGGACGTCCAATTACGAGCAGTACTTC,CASSFGTSNYEQYF
TRBJ2-1,NA,TRBD2,TRBV4-3,TGCGCCAGCAGCCAAGATATCTCTAGCGGGGGGAACAATGAGCAGTTCTTC,CASSQDISSGGNNEQFF
TRBJ1-1,many,NA,TRBV5-5,TGTGCTTGCATGGATCCAGGGGCGAACACTGAAGCTTTCTTT,CACMDPGANTEAFF
TRBJ2-7,NA,NA,TRBV7-6,TGTGCCAGCAGCCCACCCCGGGGCTTGGGAACAACCTACGAGCAGTACTTC,CASSPPRGLGTTYEQYF
TRBJ2-7,few,TRBD1,TRBV9,TGTGCCAGCAGCGTCGGGGCAGGGGGTCTTTACGAGCAGTACTTC,CASSVGAGGLYEQYF
TRBJ2-1,NA,TRBD2,TRBV12-3/TRBV12-4,TGTGCCAGCACTCAGTCTGGGACTAGGGTTAGGAATGAGCAGTTCTTC,CASTQSGTRVRNEQFF
TRBJ2-7,few,TRBD1,TRBV2,TGTGCCAGCCGGGACAGGAGCTACGAGCAGTACTTC,CASRDRSYEQYF
TRBJ1-5,few,NA,TRBV6-5,TGTGCCAGCAGCCCTGTTGGGGGTTATCAGCCCCAGCATTTT,CASSPVGGYQPQHF
TRBJ2-7,NA,NA,TRBV6-2/TRBV6-3,TGTGCCAGCAGTTACCCAGGCTGGGAGCAGTACTTC,CASSYPGWEQYF
TRBJ2-5,many,NA,TRBV5-5,TGTGCCAGCAGCGGCCCGACAGACCAAGAGACCCAGTACTTC,CASSGPTDQETQYF
TRBJ2-7,few,NA,TRBV19,TGTGCCAGTAGTATGGGCGGGACCTCCTACGAGCAGTACTTC,CASSMGGTSYEQYF
TRBJ1-1,NA,TRBD1,TRBV25-1,TGTGTCAGCAGCTTGGGGACAGACACCGAAGCTTTCTTT,CVSSLGTDTEAFF
TRBJ2-2,NA,NA,TRBV30,TGTGCCTGGAGTGTCCAGGGGAGGACGAGGCAGGCGACCGGGGAGCTGTTTTTT,CAWSVQGRTRQATGELFF
TRBJ2-7,NA,NA,TRBV7-6,TGTGCCAGCAGCCTCCGGACGGCCCCCTACGAGCAGTACTTC,CASSLRTAPYEQYF
TRBJ2-3,many,NA,TRBV24-1,TGTGCCACCAGTGATTTAACGGGAAGGGCAGATACGCAGTATTTT,CATSDLTGRADTQYF
TRBJ2-5,NA,NA,TRBV12-3/TRBV12-4,TGTGCCAGCAGAGGAAGCCTTCAGGGGCCAGGGGAGACCCAGTACTTC,CASRGSLQGPGETQYF
TRBJ2-7,few,TRBD2,TRBV27,TGTGCCAGCAGTTCGGAACCTAGCGGGAGAACGGACGAGCAGTACTTC,CASSSEPSGRTDEQYF
TRBJ1-5,many,NA,TRBV7-9,TGTGCCAGCAGCCCTAGCAATCAGCCCCAGCATTTT,CASSPSNQPQHF
TRBJ2-4,few,NA,TRBV21-1,TGTGCCGGAGAGTCAAGGGGGGCCAAAAACATTCAGTACTTC,CAGESRGAKNIQYF
TRBJ2-1,few,TRBD2,TRBV2,TGTGCCAGCAGAAGACTAGCGGGGGGTGTCTACAATGAGCAGTTCTTC,CASRRLAGGVYNEQFF
TRBJ1-1,NA,NA,TRBV28,TGTGCCAGCAGTTTATACCCACAGAACACTGAAGCTTTCTTT,CASSLYPQNTEAFF
TRBJ2-1,NA,NA,TRBV7-6,TGTGCCAGCACCCCGATTGAAGAGGGAGTGCATGAGCAGTTCTTC,CASTPIEEGVHEQFF
TRBJ2-7,NA,NA,TRBV19,TGTGCCAGTAGTCCCGGCCAAACCTGCGAGCAGTACTTC,CASSPGQTCEQYF
TRBJ2-3,NA,NA,TRBV4-3,TGCGCCAGCAGCCGCAATCAGGCCCGGGGGAGAGATACGCAGTATTTT,CASSRNQARGRDTQYF
TRBJ2-7,few,NA,TRBV12-5,TGTGCTAGTGGTCCTGAGATTGGGTCCTACGAGCAGTACTTC,CASGPEIGSYEQYF
TRBJ2-1,few,NA,TRBV6-2/TRBV6-3,TGTGCCATTGCTATCGGGACTCACTCCTACAATGAGCAGTTCTTC,CAIAIGTHSYNEQFF
TRBJ2-1,NA,TRBD2,TRBV19,TGTGCCAGTAGTATTCCCCCCCCCGGGACTAATACCTACAATGAGCAGTTCTTC,CASSIPPPGTNTYNEQFF
TRBJ1-5,many,NA,TRBV20-1,TGCAGTGCTAGAGATAGGGGAACTCAGCCCCAGCATTTT,CSARDRGTQPQHF
TRBJ2-7,NA,NA,TRBV4-1,TGCGCCAGCAGCTCCTCCAGCGGAGTGGGGTACGAGCAGTACTTC,CASSSSSGVGYEQYF
TRBJ1-5,many,NA,TRBV6-2/TRBV6-3,TGTGCCAGCAAATCCAGGACAGTATACAATCAGCCCCAGCATTTT,CASKSRTVYNQPQHF
TRBJ1-1,many,TRBD1,TRBV29-1,TGCAGCGTGGACAGGGATGGGTCGAACACTGAAGCTTTCTTT,CSVDRDGSNTEAFF
TRBJ2-3,many,NA,TRBV7-9,TGTGCCAGCAGCTTAGGTCCAGGTCCTAGCACAGATACGCAGTATTTT,CASSLGPGPSTDTQYF
TRBJ2-7,many,TRBD2,TRBV12-5,TGTGCTAGTGGTTTTACGGGGGGTTACGAGCAGTACTTC,CASGFTGGYEQYF
TRBJ2-3,few,TRBD1,TRBV20-1,TGCAGTGCTAGTCGGGACAGACAGGGTGGAGATACGCAGTATTTT,CSASRDRQGGDTQYF
TRBJ1-4,NA,NA,TRBV2,TGTGCCAGCAGGTGGACAGCGCTTGGAACTAATGAAAAACTGTTTTTT,CASRWTALGTNEKLFF
TRBJ1-1,NA,NA,TRBV13,TGTGCCAGCAGCTTAGGCACGAGGGGGGAAACTTTCTTT,CASSLGTRGETFF
TRBJ2-3,many,TRBD2,TRBV18,TGTGCCAGCTCACCAGCGGGAGGAGATACGCAGTATTTT,CASSPAGGDTQYF